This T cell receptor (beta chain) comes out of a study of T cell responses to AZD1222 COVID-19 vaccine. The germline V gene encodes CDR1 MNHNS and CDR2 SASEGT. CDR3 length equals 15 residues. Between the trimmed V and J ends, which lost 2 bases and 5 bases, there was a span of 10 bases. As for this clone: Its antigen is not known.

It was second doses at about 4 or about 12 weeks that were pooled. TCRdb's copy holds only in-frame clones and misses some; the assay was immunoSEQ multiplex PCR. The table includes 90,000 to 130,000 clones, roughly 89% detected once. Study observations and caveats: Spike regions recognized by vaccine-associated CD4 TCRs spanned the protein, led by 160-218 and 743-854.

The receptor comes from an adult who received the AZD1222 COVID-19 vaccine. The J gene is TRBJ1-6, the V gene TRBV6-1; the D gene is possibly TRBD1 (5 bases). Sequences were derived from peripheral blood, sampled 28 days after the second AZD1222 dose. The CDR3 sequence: CASSEQGRDNSPLHF. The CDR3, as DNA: TGTGCCAGCAGTGAACAGGGAAGAGATAATTCACCCCTCCACTTT.